This T cell receptor (beta chain) was recovered during a study of post-analysis software for immune sequencing data. Whole-study context: Included courses were relapsing-remitting and secondary progressive multiple sclerosis; progressive-relapsing multiple sclerosis was also included. Study observations and caveats: Comparison of patients with controls showed five TRBV segments more frequent in patients, TRBV5-6, TRBV5-1 and TRBV20-1 among them.

V lost 5 bases to trimming and J lost 1 base, with 12 bases between them. The CDR3 is made up of 13 amino acids. CDR1 is SQVTM and CDR2 is ANQGSEA in the germline V gene. Every TCR beta cDNA library bore unique molecular identifiers. The yield from roughly 1 to 10 million T cells was around 500,000 cDNA molecules in total. MiXCR, applied by TCRdb to the PCR reads, yields one record per CDR3 protein. Of 820,000 or so distinct CDR3 sequences listed, about 57% were seen once; the top ten hold under 6%. Notes on this clonotype: No antigen is known for it.

This sequence was found in a girl aged 5 to 17 with multiple sclerosis. The rearrangement uses TRBV29-1 and TRBJ2-7; D is possibly TRBD2 (6 bases). Sequencing used blood. The CDR3 nucleotides are TGCAGCGTTTCGGGGGTTTTGTCCTACGAGCAGTACTTC. Protein: CSVSGVLSYEQYF.